This T cell receptor (beta chain) comes out of a study of memory CD4+ T cells and cytomegalovirus serostatus. Clones were sequenced by immunoSEQ multiplex PCR, and TCRdb holds only the in-frame ones, with some missing. The table includes some 40,000 clones, around three quarters detected once. This CDR3 is 16 amino acids long. Trimming left V 4 bases short and J 1 base short, with 15 bases between. Per germline, CDR1 MNHNS and CDR2 SASEGT. The sort gate was single viable CD3+CD4+CD8-CD45RO+ cells for memory CD4+ T cells. The J gene is TRBJ2-3, the V gene TRBV6-1, with a tentative D call TRBD1 (5 bases). The source is an adult in good health and CMV-seropositive. The sample comprised memory CD4+ T cells from blood. The CDR3 loop is CASSGYEQVRTDTQYF. The CDR3 bases are TGTGCCAGCAGTGGCTACGAACAGGTTCGCACAGATACGCAGTATTTT.